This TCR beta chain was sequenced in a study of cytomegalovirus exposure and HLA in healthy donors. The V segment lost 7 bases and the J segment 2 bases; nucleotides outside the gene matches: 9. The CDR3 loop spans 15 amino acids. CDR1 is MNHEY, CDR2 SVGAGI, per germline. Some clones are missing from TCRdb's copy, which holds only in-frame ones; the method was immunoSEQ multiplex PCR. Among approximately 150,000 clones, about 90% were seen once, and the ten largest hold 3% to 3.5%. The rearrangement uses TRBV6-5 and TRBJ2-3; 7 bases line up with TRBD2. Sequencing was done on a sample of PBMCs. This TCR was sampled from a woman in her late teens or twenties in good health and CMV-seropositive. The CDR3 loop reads CASTPLRGVTDTQYF. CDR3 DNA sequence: TGTGCCAGCACTCCCCTTCGGGGGGTCACAGATACGCAGTATTTT.